The sequence of this T cell receptor beta chain was determined in a study of immune heterogeneity within non-small cell lung tumors. The germline gives CDR1 SNHLY, CDR2 FYNNEI. V shed 3 bases, J shed 3 bases, and the junction held 6 bases outside the gene matches. This CDR3 is built from 15 residues. The starting template was genomic DNA from bulk tumor, around 660 ng per sample. In surgery, several biopsies were collected from each primary tumor at widely spaced sites. Patients went through curative surgery, and their non-small cell lung cancer was untreated and newly diagnosed. Points on this clonotype: In this CDR3 the conserved last residue, phenylalanine or tryptophan, is missing, so a read error is likely.

TCR beta CDR3 amplification used multiplex PCR with 32 V and 13 J primers. TCRdb fed the multiplex PCR reads into MiXCR, producing one record per CDR3 protein. The table includes roughly 3,000 distinct CDR3 sequences, approximately 53% detected once. The source material was lung tumor tissue. The sequence was collected from a man between 70 and 80 years old with non-small cell lung cancer. This chain joins TRBV2 and TRBJ1-2; 8 nucleotides line up with TRBD1. CDR3 in amino acids: CASSEETGVYYGYTL. The CDR3 DNA is TGTGCCAGCAGTGAGGAGACAGGGGTTTACTATGGCTACACCTTA.